This is a list of T cell receptor beta chains from one sample in a study of beta chain features in type 1 diabetes. This table comes from immunoSEQ multiplex PCR, and its TCRdb copy is limited to in-frame clones, with some not included. Here the sample spans under 550,000 clones, about an eighth being singletons. Sequenced input: naive CD4+ T cells from blood. The receptor set was obtained from a woman aged 18-30 years in good health. Each CDR3 is given with its conserved first and last residue. Clone size is not always given. Where it is, it says once, few, many or a class for expanded clones.

V	size	J	CDR3
TRBV2	NA	TRBJ1-1	CASTVHPNTEAFF
TRBV28	NA	TRBJ1-1	CASSLAGAGDTEAFF
TRBV7-9	NA	TRBJ1-5	CASSLGQGDQPQHF
TRBV29-1	NA	TRBJ1-5	CSVTTGVSNQPQHF
TRBV20-1	NA	TRBJ2-1	CSASNEQFF
TRBV5-6	NA	TRBJ2-3	CASSIEPITDTQYF
TRBV2	NA	TRBJ2-5	CASRGAETQYF
TRBV25-1	few	TRBJ2-1	CASSEVVAYNEQFF
TRBV9	few	TRBJ2-1	CASSVVLGTEQFF
TRBV20-1	NA	TRBJ2-3	CSATVGDTQYF
TRBV9	few	TRBJ2-5	CASSVDQTGGETQYF
TRBV18	NA	TRBJ2-7	CASSGRDRGTYEQYF
TRBV7-8	NA	TRBJ2-7	CASRARGRAGAVPWREQYF
TRBV29-1	NA	TRBJ2-1	CSVDHGGRVANEQFF
TRBV25-1	NA	TRBJ2-1	CASSRGTSGGYEQFF
TRBV5-1	few	TRBJ1-1	CASSLDPAGEAFF
TRBV12-5	few	TRBJ2-3	CASGPGLADSTDTQYF
TRBV4-3	few	TRBJ2-5	CASSLRQGLTETQYF
TRBV20-1	NA	TRBJ2-3	CSAKKESTQYF
TRBV19	NA	TRBJ1-1	CASTDSMNTEAFF
TRBV9	few	TRBJ2-7	CASSVETASSYEQYF
TRBV10-3	few	TRBJ2-5	CAISAGGQETQYF
TRBV7-9	few	TRBJ2-5	CASSSTHLGETQYF
TRBV30	NA	TRBJ1-1	CAWSGRGGTEAFF
TRBV25-1	NA	TRBJ2-5	CASRNPGKQETQYF
TRBV2	few	TRBJ2-3	CASSKQGTRTDTQYF